This is a list of T cell receptor beta chains from one sample in a study of neoadjuvant anti-PD-1 for oral cavity cancer. Libraries were prepared by immunoSEQ multiplex PCR; TCRdb keeps only in-frame clonotypes and omits some of them. The table includes over 10,000 clones, 55% to 70% detected once. The sequences come from tumor tissue, collected before nivolumab (anti-PD-1) treatment. These receptors all come from a person between 35 and 79 years old with oral cavity squamous cell carcinoma. The donor label of this sample is uncertain. CDR3s include the opening cysteine and the closing phenylalanine or tryptophan. A D gene is named only where the DNA matches it firmly. Where a row states a size, it is once, few, many or the class of an expanded clone; other rows omit it.

abundance,d_gene,j_gene,v_gene,CDR3aa,CDR3nt
few,.,TRBJ1-4,TRBV7-9,CASSPGDRMGEKLFF,TGTGCCAGCAGCCCCGGGGACCGGATGGGAGAAAAACTGTTTTTT
.,.,TRBJ2-7,TRBV5-5,CASSLTGGYEQYF,TGTGCCAGCAGCTTGACAGGAGGCTACGAGCAGTACTTC
.,.,TRBJ2-2,TRBV11-3,CASSFPGADGELFF,TGTGCCAGCAGCTTCCCGGGAGCGGACGGGGAGCTGTTTTTT
.,.,TRBJ2-7,TRBV10-2,CASRPGTKDYEQYF,TGCGCCAGCAGACCTGGGACCAAGGACTACGAGCAGTACTTC
.,.,TRBJ1-2,TRBV4-1,CASSQGGRTSYGYTF,TGCGCCAGCAGCCAAGGTGGGCGAACCAGCTATGGCTACACCTTC
.,TRBD1,TRBJ1-1,TRBV19,CASSHGTGPNEAFF,TGTGCCAGTAGTCATGGGACAGGGCCGAACGAGGCTTTCTTT
.,.,TRBJ2-3,TRBV6-6,CASSPAAQVDTQYF,TGTGCCAGCAGTCCCGCTGCACAGGTAGATACGCAGTATTTT
once,TRBD1,TRBJ1-5,TRBV19,CASSIFTGGQPQHF,TGTGCCAGTAGTATCTTCACAGGGGGTCAGCCCCAGCATTTT
.,.,TRBJ1-1,TRBV6-1,CASSHPHSGEAFF,TGTGCCAGCAGCCACCCTCACTCCGGGGAAGCTTTCTTT
few,.,TRBJ1-6,TRBV5-6,CASSFWGASNSPLHF,TGTGCCAGCAGCTTTTGGGGGGCGAGTAATTCACCCCTCCACTTT
.,.,TRBJ1-1,TRBV5-1,CASSLSLNTEAFF,TGCGCCAGCAGCTTGTCGTTGAACACTGAAGCTTTCTTT
.,.,TRBJ2-3,TRBV5-6,CASSAFSHRTDTQYF,TGTGCCAGCAGCGCCTTCTCCCACCGCACAGATACGCAGTATTTT
.,TRBD1,TRBJ2-3,TRBV10-3,CAISADRASTDTQYF,TGTGCCATCAGTGCTGACAGGGCCAGCACAGATACGCAGTATTTT
.,.,TRBJ1-1,TRBV7-8,CASSLAGGEAFF,TGTGCCAGCAGCTTAGCGGGGGGTGAAGCTTTCTTT
.,TRBD1,TRBJ2-1,TRBV15,CATSRSRTGVRNEQFF,TGTGCCACCAGCAGGTCCCGGACAGGGGTTCGAAATGAGCAGTTCTTC
.,.,TRBJ2-5,TRBV12-5,CASGLEETQYF,TGTGCTAGTGGTTTGGAAGAGACCCAGTACTTC
few,.,TRBJ2-1,TRBV4-1,CASSQASVVNEQFF,TGCGCCAGCAGCCAAGCTTCGGTCGTCAATGAGCAGTTCTTC
.,.,TRBJ2-2,TRBV7-6,CASSSSNRRTGELFF,TGTGCCAGCAGCTCTTCTAACAGAAGGACCGGGGAGCTGTTTTTT
.,.,TRBJ2-1,TRBV7-2,CASSFSWGNNEQFF,TGTGCCAGCAGCTTCTCCTGGGGGAACAATGAGCAGTTCTTC
.,.,TRBJ2-7,TRBV5-4,CASSLALGRYEQYF,TGTGCCAGCAGCTTGGCCCTCGGCAGATACGAGCAGTACTTC
.,.,TRBJ1-1,TRBV18,CASSLTGPNTEAFF,TGTGCCAGCTCACTGACTGGGCCGAACACTGAAGCTTTCTTT
once,TRBD1,TRBJ1-2,TRBV27,CASSLLGGTGDGYTF,TGTGCCAGCAGTTTACTTGGCGGGACAGGGGATGGCTACACCTTC
.,TRBD2,TRBJ2-5,TRBV5-5,CASSFGGAGTRETQYF,TGTGCCAGCAGCTTCGGGGGGGCGGGCACTAGGGAGACCCAGTACTTC
.,TRBD1,TRBJ1-1,TRBV27,CASSQGTGVMNTEAFF,TGTGCCAGCAGCCAAGGGACAGGGGTCATGAACACTGAAGCTTTCTTT
.,.,TRBJ1-2,TRBV19,CASRLEPYSGGYTF,TGTGCCAGTCGCTTAGAGCCCTATTCCGGTGGCTACACCTTC
.,.,TRBJ2-5,TRBV21-1,CASSKARPRPKETQYF,TGTGCCAGCAGCAAAGCTAGGCCTCGCCCGAAAGAGACCCAGTACTTC
.,.,TRBJ2-7,TRBV27,CASSSGGGGRAYEQYF,TGTGCCAGCAGTTCTGGTGGGGGGGGGCGAGCCTACGAGCAGTACTTC
.,.,TRBJ2-4,TRBV5-1,CASSSTPPQNIQYF,TGCGCCAGCAGTTCGACTCCTCCCCAGAACATTCAGTACTTC
.,.,TRBJ1-1,TRBV19,CASTYMAGMDGLMTEAFF,TGTGCCTCTACATACATGGCCGGAATGGATGGCCTTATGACTGAAGCTTTCTTT
few,TRBD2,TRBJ2-7,TRBV19,CATRTSGGPQYF,TGTGCCACCCGGACTAGCGGGGGGCCGCAGTACTTC
.,TRBD2,TRBJ2-3,TRBV6-5,CASSRAGSSTDTQYF,TGTGCCAGCAGTCGAGCGGGGTCTAGCACAGATACGCAGTATTTT
.,TRBD2,TRBJ2-1,TRBV7-6,CASSSRLAGGPTVEQFF,TGTGCCAGCAGCTCGCGACTAGCGGGAGGGCCAACGGTTGAGCAGTTCTTC
once,.,TRBJ2-7,TRBV18,CASSPGAGRLSYEQYF,TGTGCCAGCTCACCAGGCGCAGGACGCCTCTCCTACGAGCAGTACTTC
.,.,TRBJ2-2,TRBV11-3,CASSLRGTANTGELFF,TGTGCCAGCAGCTTACGCGGGACTGCGAACACCGGGGAGCTGTTTTTT
.,.,TRBJ2-2,TRBV14,CASSQKRGGELFF,TGTGCCAGCAGCCAGAAAAGAGGCGGGGAGCTGTTTTTT
.,.,TRBJ2-1,TRBV5-1,CASSLAGVVNEQFF,TGCGCCAGTAGCTTGGCCGGGGTAGTGAATGAGCAGTTCTTC
medium-sized,.,TRBJ2-2,TRBV5-1,CASSNLQGNTGELFF,TGCGCCAGCAGCAATCTTCAGGGGAACACCGGGGAGCTGTTTTTT
.,TRBD2,TRBJ2-1,TRBV29-1,CSVDVGTSGGADEQFF,TGCAGCGTTGATGTGGGGACTAGCGGGGGGGCGGATGAGCAGTTCTTC
.,.,TRBJ2-7,TRBV28,CASSPIRYEQYF,TGTGCCAGCAGCCCAATACGCTACGAGCAGTACTTC
.,TRBD1,TRBJ2-1,TRBV11-1,CASSYKGGAKNEQFF,TGTGCCAGCAGCTACAAAGGGGGCGCAAAAAATGAGCAGTTCTTC
.,.,TRBJ2-5,TRBV20-1,CSGQHQETQYF,TGCAGTGGACAGCACCAAGAGACCCAGTACTTC
.,TRBD1,TRBJ1-5,TRBV6-1,CASILDRGVQPQHF,TGTGCCAGCATCCTAGACAGGGGTGTCCAGCCCCAGCATTTT
.,TRBD2,TRBJ2-4,TRBV2,CASGRLAGEEGIQYF,TGTGCCAGCGGCCGACTAGCGGGAGAAGAGGGCATTCAGTACTTC
.,TRBD1,TRBJ1-1,TRBV27,CASSFRQGRGTEAFF,TGTGCCAGCAGTTTCCGACAGGGTCGAGGAACTGAAGCTTTCTTT
.,.,TRBJ2-3,TRBV5-1,CASSLETKADTQYF,TGCGCCAGCAGCTTGGAAACTAAGGCAGATACGCAGTATTTT
.,.,TRBJ2-2,TRBV29-1,CSVDGVGSAGELFF,TGCAGCGTTGACGGGGTAGGAAGCGCCGGGGAGCTGTTTTTT
few,.,TRBJ1-1,TRBV6-5,CASSHDGVNTEAFF,TGTGCCAGCAGTCACGACGGAGTTAACACTGAAGCTTTCTTT
.,.,TRBJ1-2,TRBV19,CASTPMDSSNYGYTF,TGTGCCAGTACCCCCATGGACAGTTCTAACTATGGCTACACCTTC